This T cell receptor (beta chain) stems from a study of OX40 agonist ivuxolimab in advanced cancers. Study-level information: The dose-escalation group included hepatocellular carcinoma, melanoma, renal cell carcinoma and head and neck cancer.

The trim removed 7 bases at V and 9 bases at J, leaving 12 bases unmatched. This CDR3 is built from 15 residues. CDR1 SEHNR and CDR2 FQNEAQ come from the germline V gene (reference sequence). Notes on the study in general: CD8+ T cells (on average) carried more expanded clones than CD4+ T cells.

On this clone: The antigen remains unidentified.

Generated by immunoSEQ multiplex PCR, the TCRdb table keeps only in-frame clones and is missing some. The sample includes some 64,000 clones, approximately 93% of them seen just once. The rearrangement joins TRBV7-9 to TRBJ1-6; TRBD1 matches 7 bases. This TCR was sampled from an adult with an advanced solid tumor such as melanoma, head and neck, liver or kidney cancer. The sequencing here drew on CD4+ or CD8+ T cells sorted from blood, taken in a trial of the OX40 agonist ivuxolimab. As DNA, the CDR3 is TGTGCCAGCATCCAAGGGGGCAGACCAGGTTCACCCCTCCACTTT. It translates to CASIQGGRPGSPLHF.